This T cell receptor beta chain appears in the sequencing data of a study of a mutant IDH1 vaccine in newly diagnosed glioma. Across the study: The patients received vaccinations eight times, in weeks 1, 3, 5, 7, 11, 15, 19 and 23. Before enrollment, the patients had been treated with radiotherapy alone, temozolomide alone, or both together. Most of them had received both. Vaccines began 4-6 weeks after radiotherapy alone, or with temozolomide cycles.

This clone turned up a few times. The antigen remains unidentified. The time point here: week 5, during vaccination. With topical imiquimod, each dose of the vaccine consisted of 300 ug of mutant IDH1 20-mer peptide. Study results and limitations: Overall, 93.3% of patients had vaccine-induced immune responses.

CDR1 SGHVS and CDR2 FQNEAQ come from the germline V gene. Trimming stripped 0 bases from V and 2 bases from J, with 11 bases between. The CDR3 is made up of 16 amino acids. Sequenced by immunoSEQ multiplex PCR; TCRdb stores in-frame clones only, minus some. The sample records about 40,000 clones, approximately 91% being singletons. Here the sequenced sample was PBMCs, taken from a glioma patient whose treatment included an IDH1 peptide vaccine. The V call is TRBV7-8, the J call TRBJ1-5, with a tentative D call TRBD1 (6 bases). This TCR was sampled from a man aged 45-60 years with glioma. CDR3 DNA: TGTGCCAGCAGCTTAGCGTGGGGGGCAGGCAATCAGCCCCAGCATTTT. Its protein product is CASSLAWGAGNQPQHF.